Below, one T cell receptor beta chain is given with its context. Its antigen is still unknown. CDR3 size: 12 residues. Germline lookup yields CDR1 SNHLY and CDR2 FYNNEI. The V and J ends lost 5 bases and 4 bases respectively, with 9 bases between them. Genomic DNA was employed as the template in profiling TCR beta VDJ and CDR3. From the reads, TCRdb called clonotypes with MiXCR, one entry per CDR3 protein. Of about 98,000 distinct CDR3 sequences in the sample, roughly two thirds were seen once. The patients chosen for sequencing had shown expansion of CD8+CD57+ cells (detected by flow cytometry). The data are from a study of CD8+CD57+ T cells in acquired aplastic anemia. About the study: DNA from sorted CD4+ and CD8+ cells averaged about 3.2 ug. Study findings and constraints: Levels of CD8+ Simpson's diversity were not significantly distinct in patients versus controls. Patients and controls turned out to have roughly 31 CD8+ CDR3 sequences in common.

Sample: sorted CD4+, CD8+, or CD8+CD57+ T cells (not recorded which) from PBMCs. The rearrangement joins TRBV2 to TRBJ2-7; D ambiguous. This sequence was found in a human donor with aplastic anemia. CDR3 sequence (DNA): TGTGCCAGCAGTCGCGGTTTTTACGAGCAGTACTTC. Amino acids: CASSRGFYEQYF.